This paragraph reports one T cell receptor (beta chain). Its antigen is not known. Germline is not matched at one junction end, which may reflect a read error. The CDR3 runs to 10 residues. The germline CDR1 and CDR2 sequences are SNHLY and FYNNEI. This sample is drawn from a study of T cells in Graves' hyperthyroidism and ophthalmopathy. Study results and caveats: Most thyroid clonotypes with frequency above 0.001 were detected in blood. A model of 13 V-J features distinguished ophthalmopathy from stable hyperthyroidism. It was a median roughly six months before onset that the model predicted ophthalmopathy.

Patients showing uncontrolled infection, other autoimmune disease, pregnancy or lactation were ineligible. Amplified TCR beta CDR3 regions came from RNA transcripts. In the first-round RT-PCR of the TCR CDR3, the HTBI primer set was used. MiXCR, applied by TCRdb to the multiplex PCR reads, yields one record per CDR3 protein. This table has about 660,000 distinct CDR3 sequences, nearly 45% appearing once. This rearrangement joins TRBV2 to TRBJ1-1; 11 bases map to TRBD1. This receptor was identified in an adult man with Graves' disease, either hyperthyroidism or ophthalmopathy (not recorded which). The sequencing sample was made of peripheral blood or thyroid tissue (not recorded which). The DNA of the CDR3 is TGTGCCAGCGAGTGGACAGGGGGCGTGTTT. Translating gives CASEWTGGVF.